This paragraph reports one T cell receptor beta chain. Its target is not known. The data originate from a study of T cell responses to AZD1222 COVID-19 vaccine. Overall study context: Recipients boosted at about 4 weeks or about 12 weeks are pooled. Overall study findings and caveats: Baseline serostatus was positive in only six AZD1222 recipients. Along spike, vaccine-associated CD4 TCRs were found throughout, with dominance at 160-218 and 743-854. No day 14 peak samples; only post-peak repertoires were characterized.

Generated by immunoSEQ multiplex PCR, the TCRdb table keeps only in-frame clones and is missing some. The repertoire holds 100,000 to 120,000 clones, with around 85% as singletons. With 1 base clipped from V and 4 bases from J, the junction kept 11 bases outside the gene matches. Germline CDR1 LNHDA, CDR2 SQIVND (reference sequence). The CDR3 is made up of 19 amino acids. The chain recombines TRBV19 with TRBJ1-5; 12 nucleotides match TRBD1. The receptor comes from an adult in good health. The sample consisted of peripheral blood, taken on day 0 of AZD1222 vaccination. The CDR3 nucleotides are TGTGCCAGTAGTATAGGGCGGGGACAGGGGGCGGTACGGAATCAGCCCCAGCATTTT. This gives the protein CASSIGRGQGAVRNQPQHF.